The rows below give T cell receptor beta chains drawn from one sample of a study of blood T cell repertoires in COVID-19. Assay: immunoSEQ multiplex PCR; the TCRdb copy retains only in-frame clones and omits some. The table shows about 200,000 clones, with 86% occurring only once. Sample: PBMCs or T cells enriched from blood (not recorded which). Receptors were obtained from a man aged 40-49 years with acute COVID-19. Each CDR3 is given without its conserved first and last residue. Clone size is stated in some rows and not others, as once, few, many or a class when expanded.

TRBJ2-7	TRBV5-8	once	ASSLRRTPSYEQY
TRBJ1-1	TRBV6-5	-	ASSYSGGVNTEAF
TRBJ1-5	TRBV28	-	ASSLFDRGRRQPQH
TRBJ2-2	TRBV19	-	ASTGTGFTGELF
TRBJ2-3	TRBV2	-	ASSLRTGEPHGTQY
TRBJ2-5	TRBV27	-	ASSPRGNQGETQY
TRBJ2-7	TRBV24-1	-	ATGVGGEQY
TRBJ2-5	TRBV6-4	-	ASSDSIQTSGH
TRBJ2-2	TRBV3-1/TRBV3-2	-	ASSLDRRGVFGELF
TRBJ1-4	TRBV28	-	ASSLRQEKLF
TRBJ2-2	TRBV15	-	ATSRTQTNTGELF
TRBJ1-1	TRBV6-5	few	ASSSDRGVDPEAF
TRBJ2-3	TRBV5-1	-	ASSLLRRDTQY
TRBJ1-2	TRBV28	-	ASSEGPQTGGFYGYT
TRBJ2-2	TRBV5-1	-	ASSLDGTGELF
TRBJ1-4	TRBV28	-	ASSPISESLREKLF
TRBJ1-5	TRBV2	-	ASSVDSLSNQPQH
TRBJ2-3	TRBV3-1/TRBV3-2	-	ASSPYSGSTDTQY
TRBJ2-3	TRBV21-1	-	ASSMQREVPTDTQY
TRBJ2-7	TRBV7-2	-	ASTPRSGRGEQY
TRBJ2-1	TRBV28	-	ASSGGGTIYYNEQF
TRBJ2-3	TRBV27	-	ASSLTGTDTQY
TRBJ2-7	TRBV5-3	-	ARSFVQFPQSYEQY
TRBJ2-3	TRBV28	-	ASREASGVGTQY
TRBJ2-1	TRBV10-3	-	AISDSGVHPNEQF
TRBJ2-1	TRBV2	-	ASSYGGLAEISSYNEQF
TRBJ2-5	TRBV7-3	once	ASSANIQETQY
TRBJ1-2	TRBV28	-	ASSTNSGPLGGGYT
TRBJ2-1	TRBV20-1	-	SASLWESDEQF
TRBJ1-5	TRBV5-1	-	ASSLDGGDQPQH
TRBJ2-1	TRBV25-1	-	ASMRRNEQF
TRBJ1-2	TRBV10-3	-	AIRGTGQDGYT
TRBJ1-5	TRBV5-1	once	ASSFLGDQPQH
TRBJ2-1	TRBV9	few	ASSVATTGNEQF
TRBJ2-1	TRBV9	-	ASSPRTSGHNEQF
TRBJ1-2	TRBV6-5	-	ASRGTYNYGYT
TRBJ2-1	TRBV3-1/TRBV3-2	-	ASGLAGNNEQF
TRBJ2-7	TRBV29-1	-	SVTTSGTNKQY
TRBJ1-1	TRBV19	-	ATDNSGYVTEAF
TRBJ1-4	TRBV27	-	ASSTTGLPEKLF
TRBJ2-1	TRBV18	-	ASTGLAGADNEQF
TRBJ1-1	TRBV3-1/TRBV3-2	few	ASSLMNTEAF
TRBJ2-1	TRBV13	-	ASSSSGEGINEQF
TRBJ2-5	TRBV6-2/TRBV6-3	-	ASSNLAEETQY
TRBJ2-3	TRBV27	once	ASTLFPSGGYLGTQY
TRBJ1-5	TRBV19	once	AILDGLRSNQPQH